The 2 T cell receptor beta chains in this list originate from one sample, sequenced in a study of blood T cells in healthy people across ages. Using a J-beta primer mix together with a sample-barcoded 5' primer, a second PCR was run for roughly 6 to 11 cycles. TCRdb used MiXCR to reprocess the 5' RACE reads, holding one entry per CDR3 protein. The sample has about 930,000 distinct CDR3 sequences, 25% to 30% seen once. This same sample was also taken into another study, of T cells of mothers and their children.

The sample comprised blood. Receptors originate from a woman aged 40 to 55 in good health.

About this clonotype itself: Because the CDR3 is missing its conserved closing phenylalanine or tryptophan, this is likely a read error. This chain uses TRBV7-3 with TRBJ2-1; 9 positions match TRBD1. The junction had 10 bases not matched to a gene; V was cut back by 5 bases and J by 5 bases. Per germline, CDR1 SGHTA and CDR2 FQGTGA. The CDR3 is 16 amino acids. CDR3 DNA: TGTGCCAGCAGCATCCAATCCGGGACAGGGAACAATGAGCAGTTCTCC. It codes for CASSIQSGTGNNEQFS.

This clonotype appeared many times. The genes are TRBV9 and TRBJ2-3; D is possibly TRBD1 (5 bases). Germline V gene sequence: CDR1 SGDLS, CDR2 YYNGEE. Trimming removed 0 bases at V and 0 bases at J, with 8 bases between. The CDR3 runs 15 residues. DNA for the CDR3: TGTGCCAGCAGCGTAGGACAGATAAGCACAGATACGCAGTATTTT. Translated, it gives CASSVGQISTDTQYF.